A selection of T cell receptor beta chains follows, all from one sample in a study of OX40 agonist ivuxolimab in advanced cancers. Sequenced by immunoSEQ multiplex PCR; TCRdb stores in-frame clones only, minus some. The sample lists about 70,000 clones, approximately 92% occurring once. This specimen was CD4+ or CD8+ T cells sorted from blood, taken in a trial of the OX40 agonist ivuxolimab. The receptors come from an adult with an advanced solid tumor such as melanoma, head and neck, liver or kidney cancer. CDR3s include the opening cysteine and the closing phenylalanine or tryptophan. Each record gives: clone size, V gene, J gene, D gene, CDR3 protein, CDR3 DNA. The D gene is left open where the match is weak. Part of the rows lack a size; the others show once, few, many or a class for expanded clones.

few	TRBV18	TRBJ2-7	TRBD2	CASSPPFGGRGSEQYF	TGTGCCAGCTCACCACCGTTTGGCGGGAGGGGGAGCGAGCAGTACTTC
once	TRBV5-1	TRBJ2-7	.	CASSLSRVGYEQYF	TGCGCCAGCAGCTTGAGTAGGGTCGGTTACGAGCAGTACTTC
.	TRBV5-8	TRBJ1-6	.	CASRPRGGNSPLHF	TGTGCCAGCCGACCCAGGGGTGGTAATTCACCCCTCCACTTT
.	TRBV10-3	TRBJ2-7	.	CAIRRDSYEQYF	TGTGCCATCCGACGCGATTCCTACGAGCAGTACTTC
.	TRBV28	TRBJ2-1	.	CASSWDSRWEQFF	TGTGCCAGCAGTTGGGACTCTCGGTGGGAGCAGTTCTTC
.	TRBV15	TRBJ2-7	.	CATSRDVAVEQYF	TGTGCCACCAGCAGAGATGTAGCGGTCGAGCAGTACTTC
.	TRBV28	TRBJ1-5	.	CASSERQFQGILDRPQHF	TGTGCCAGCAGCGAACGTCAATTCCAGGGAATCTTAGACAGGCCCCAGCATTTT
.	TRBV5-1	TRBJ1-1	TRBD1	CASSWTGGNTEAFF	TGCGCCAGCAGCTGGACAGGGGGGAACACTGAAGCTTTCTTT
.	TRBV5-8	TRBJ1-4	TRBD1	CASSFYRTGNSEKLFF	TGTGCCAGCAGCTTTTATCGGACAGGGAACAGTGAAAAACTGTTTTTT
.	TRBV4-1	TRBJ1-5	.	CASSQDGLRYSNQPQHF	TGCGCCAGCAGCCAAGATGGGCTACGATATAGCAATCAGCCCCAGCATTTT
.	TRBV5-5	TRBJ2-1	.	CASSLEVIYNEQFF	TGTGCCAGCAGCTTGGAGGTCATCTACAATGAGCAGTTCTTC
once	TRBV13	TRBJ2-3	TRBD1	CASSLRQGIFTDTQYF	TGTGCCAGCAGCTTAAGACAGGGGATCTTCACAGATACGCAGTATTTT
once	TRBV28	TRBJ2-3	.	CASSYPRLSTDTQYF	TGTGCCAGCAGCTACCCTAGGCTGAGCACAGATACGCAGTATTTT
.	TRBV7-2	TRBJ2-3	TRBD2	CASSLAAIRGGLTDTQYF	TGTGCCAGCAGCTTAGCGGCTATCCGGGGGGGCCTGACAGATACGCAGTATTTT
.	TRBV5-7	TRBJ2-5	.	CASSLDVGGETQYF	TGTGCCAGCAGCTTGGATGTAGGCGGAGAGACCCAGTACTTC
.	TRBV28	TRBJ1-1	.	CASSLYKRGAFF	TGTGCCAGCAGTTTATATAAGAGGGGAGCTTTCTTT
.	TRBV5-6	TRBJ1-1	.	CASSLGVGTEAFF	TGTGCCAGCAGCTTGGGGGTGGGGACTGAAGCTTTCTTT
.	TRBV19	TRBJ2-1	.	CASSTGPSAHNEQFF	TGTGCCAGTAGTACTGGACCCTCGGCCCACAATGAGCAGTTCTTC
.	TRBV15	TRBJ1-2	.	CATSGRSSGYTF	TGTGCCACCAGTGGACGAAGTAGTGGCTACACCTTC
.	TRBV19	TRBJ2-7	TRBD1	CASSKGVSRTGAYEQYF	TGTGCCAGTAGCAAAGGAGTTTCGAGGACAGGGGCCTACGAGCAGTACTTC
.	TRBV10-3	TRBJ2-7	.	CAISEPVSYEQYF	TGTGCCATCAGTGAACCAGTGTCCTACGAGCAGTACTTC
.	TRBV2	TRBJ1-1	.	CASSGSVALTEAFF	TGTGCCAGCAGTGGGTCAGTCGCACTCACTGAAGCTTTCTTT
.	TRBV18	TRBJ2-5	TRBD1	CASSPGQAAETQYF	TGTGCCAGCTCACCGGGACAGGCAGCAGAGACCCAGTACTTC
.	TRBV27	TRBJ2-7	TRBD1	CASRGLGQGSYEQYF	TGTGCCAGCAGGGGGTTGGGACAGGGTTCCTACGAGCAGTACTTC
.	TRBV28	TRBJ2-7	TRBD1	CASSRTGEIYEQYF	TGTGCCAGCAGTAGGACAGGAGAGATCTACGAGCAGTACTTC
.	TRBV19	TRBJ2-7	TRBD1	CASSPRTGGESYEQYF	TGTGCCAGTAGTCCCCGGACAGGGGGCGAATCCTACGAGCAGTACTTC
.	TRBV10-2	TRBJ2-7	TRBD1	CASSERWAGGEQYF	TGCGCCAGCAGTGAGAGATGGGCAGGGGGCGAGCAGTACTTC
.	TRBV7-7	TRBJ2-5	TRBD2	CASSLAKGLAGGETQYF	TGTGCTAGCAGCTTAGCGAAAGGACTAGCGGGAGGGGAGACCCAGTACTTC
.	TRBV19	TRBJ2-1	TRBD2	CASSIGTSSYNEQFF	TGTGCCAGTAGTATAGGGACTAGCAGCTACAATGAGCAGTTCTTC
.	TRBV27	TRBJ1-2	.	CASRRGDYYGYTF	TGTGCCAGCAGAAGGGGGGACTACTATGGCTACACCTTC
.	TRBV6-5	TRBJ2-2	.	CASSTTLVTGELFF	TGTGCCAGCAGCACTACACTGGTTACCGGGGAGCTGTTTTTT
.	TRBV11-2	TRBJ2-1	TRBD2	CASSRAGVSYNEQFF	TGTGCCAGCAGCAGAGCGGGGGTCTCCTACAATGAGCAGTTCTTC
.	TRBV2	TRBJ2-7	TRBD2	CASMGLSSYEQYF	TGTGCCAGCATGGGACTATCCTCCTACGAGCAGTACTTC
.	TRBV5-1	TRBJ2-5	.	CASSLEAGAPQETQYF	TGCGCCAGCAGCTTGGAGGCAGGAGCACCACAAGAGACCCAGTACTTC
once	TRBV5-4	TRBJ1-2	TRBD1	CASSSQGADGYTF	TGTGCCAGCAGCTCACAGGGGGCGGATGGCTACACCTTC
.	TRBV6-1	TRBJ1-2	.	CASSEWSWRGYTF	TGTGCCAGCAGTGAATGGAGTTGGAGGGGTTACACCTTC
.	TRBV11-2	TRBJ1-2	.	CASSADTNYGYTF	TGTGCCAGCAGTGCAGATACTAACTATGGCTACACCTTC
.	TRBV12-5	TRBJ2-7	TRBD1	CASGLVPDRGASYEQYF	TGTGCTAGTGGTTTGGTTCCCGACAGGGGAGCTTCCTACGAGCAGTACTTC
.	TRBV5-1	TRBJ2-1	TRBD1	CASSITGAIWAEQFF	TGCGCCAGCAGCATTACAGGGGCCATATGGGCGGAGCAGTTCTTC
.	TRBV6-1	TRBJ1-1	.	CASSEPGMNTEAFF	TGTGCCAGCAGTGAGCCGGGAATGAACACTGAAGCTTTCTTT
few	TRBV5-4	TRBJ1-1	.	CASSPDIKRTEAFF	TGTGCCAGCAGCCCGGACATCAAACGCACTGAAGCTTTCTTT
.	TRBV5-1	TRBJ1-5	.	CASSLEGGDQPQHF	TGCGCCAGCAGCTTGGAAGGGGGAGATCAGCCCCAGCATTTT
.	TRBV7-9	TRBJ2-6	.	CASSLVQAGANVLTF	TGTGCCAGCAGCTTAGTTCAGGCTGGGGCCAACGTCCTGACTTTC